One and the same sample provided the 25 T cell receptor beta chains below, sequenced in a study of CD8+ T cells in alopecia areata. As to treatment: oral pan-JAK inhibitor, 5-10 mg twice daily. Following RNA extraction, reverse transcription yielded cDNA that acted as the sequencing template. Measured with immunoSEQ multiplex PCR; TCRdb has only the in-frame clones, and not every one. The data contain fewer than 250,000 clones, under 80% of them singletons. The material was CD4+ T cells sorted from blood, obtained around week 50, from a patient treated with tofacitinib. Receptors originate from a human donor with alopecia areata.

This chain joins TRBV6-1 and TRBJ2-7; D not resolved. The CDR3 runs 12 residues. V lost 3 bases and J lost 6, with 9 bases in between. Germline assignment: CDR1 MNHNS and CDR2 SASEGT. CDR3 protein: CASSEYGIEQYF. For the CDR3, the DNA is TGTGCCAGCAGTGAGTATGGAATCGAGCAGTACTTC.

In DNA form, the CDR3 reads TGTGCCAGCAGCGGACAGGGAAATCAGCCCCAGCATTTT. Translated: CASSGQGNQPQHF. V gene TRBV5-6 combines with J gene TRBJ1-5; 8 bases are a match to TRBD1. CDR1 is SGHDT, CDR2 YYEEEE, per germline. V gave up 4 bases and J gave up 4 bases; unmatched junction bases: 1. CDR3 length: 13 amino acids.

The V and J genes are TRBV5-1 and TRBJ2-1, with 13 bases that match TRBD2. There are 19 residues in the CDR3. The V segment lost 1 base and the J segment 4 bases; nucleotides outside the gene matches: 11. Germline V lookup: CDR1 SGHRS, CDR2 YFSETQ. The chain's CDR3 is CASSLRPSLGLAGYNEQFF. In DNA form, the CDR3 reads TGCGCCAGCAGCTTGAGGCCCTCCCTGGGACTAGCGGGATACAATGAGCAGTTCTTC.

Only a few counts were recorded for this clone. The chain recombines TRBV29-1 with TRBJ2-7; TRBD1 matches 9 bases. V dropped 7 bases and J dropped 6; count of bases not matched to a gene: 10. Looked up from germline, CDR1 is SQVTM and CDR2 is ANQGSEA. This CDR3 region has 13 residues. The CDR3: CSATGTGFREQYF. The CDR3 region has the DNA TGCAGCGCGACCGGGACAGGGTTTCGCGAGCAGTACTTC.

The chain is built from TRBV27 and TRBJ1-6; no reliable D call. The V and J ends lost 6 bases and 1 base respectively, with 4 bases between them. CDR3 size: 13 residues. Germline lookup yields CDR1 MNHEY and CDR2 SMNVEV (reference sequence). The CDR3 nucleotides read TGTGCCAGCAGAGGGTCCTATAATTCACCCCTCCACTTT. Its translation is CASRGSYNSPLHF.

This clone was counted between two and nine times. J is TRBJ2-2 and V is TRBV15; D not resolved. The CDR3 is 13 residues long. Germline values: CDR1 LNHNV, CDR2 YYDKDF (reference sequence). V gave up 2 bases and J gave up 6 bases, with 7 bases separating them. The CDR3 DNA reads TGTGCCACCAGCAGACGGGTCCCCGGGGAGCTGTTTTTT. It yields the protein CATSRRVPGELFF.

This clone was detected a few times. The chain joins TRBV30 to TRBJ1-1; D call uncertain. V was shortened by 2 bases and J by 4 bases, with 5 bases between the two germline ends. This CDR3 has 11 amino acids. The germline CDR1 and CDR2 sequences are GTSNPN and SVGIG (reference sequence). In DNA, the CDR3 is TGTGCCTGGAGTTTGCGCACTGAAGCTTTCTTT. Residues: CAWSLRTEAFF.

This clone was detected once. The chain recombines TRBV29-1 with TRBJ2-3, with TRBD1 as a possible D gene (6 bases). The V gene lost 0 bases and the J gene lost 1 base, with 17 bases spanning the gap. There are 17 residues in the CDR3. CDR1 is SQVTM, CDR2 ANQGSEA, per germline. The CDR3 DNA follows: TGCAGCGTTGAAGATCTCCCAGGGGCACTAGGCACAGATACGCAGTATTTT. It yields the protein CSVEDLPGALGTDTQYF.

This clone is a singleton in its sample. The chain recombines TRBV30 with TRBJ2-3; 9 bases align to TRBD1. Looked up from germline, CDR1 is GTSNPN and CDR2 is SVGIG (reference sequence). V lost 2 bases and J lost 1; bases outside the gene matches: 4. CDR3 length equals 15 residues. CDR3 protein: CAWSSRDRGTDTQYF. CDR3 DNA sequence: TGTGCCTGGAGTTCCCGGGACAGGGGCACAGATACGCAGTATTTT.

This clone has only a few counts. Lacking the conserved final phenylalanine or tryptophan, this CDR3 likely reflects a read error. It is unclear where the CDR3 begins or ends on the DNA, so no DNA is shown, and the CDR3 is as TCRdb lists it. This sequence joins TRBV6-1 and TRBJ2-3; the listed D gene, TRBD2, was not tested against the DNA. Germline CDR1 and CDR2: MNHNS and SASEGT. The CDR3 extends over 12 residues, inclusive of both ends. The CDR3 is CASSERGTDPWV.

This clone appeared a single time. V is TRBV30 and J is TRBJ2-3; TRBD1 or TRBD2 may be the D gene (5 bases each). The CDR3 totals 15 residues. The germline gives CDR1 GTSNPN, CDR2 SVGIG (reference sequence). V was shortened by 3 bases and J by 3 bases, with 16 bases between the two germline ends. DNA for the CDR3: TGTGCCTGGAGAACAGGAGGACGGGTAACAGATACGCAGTATTTT. Its translation: CAWRTGGRVTDTQYF.

The chain recombines TRBV6-6 with TRBJ1-3, with TRBD1 identical over 10 bases. The CDR3 covers 16 residues. CDR1 MNHNY and CDR2 SVGAGI come from the germline V gene (reference sequence). V lost 2 bases, J lost 3 bases, and 4 bases stayed unmatched. CDR3 sequence reads: CASSYGTGVGGNTIYF. The CDR3 DNA reads as TGTGCCAGCAGTTACGGGACAGGGGTGGGTGGAAACACCATATATTTT.

The CDR3 loop reads CASSQDLTTADTQYF. The CDR3 bases are TGCGCCAGCAGCCAAGATCTGACCACGGCAGATACGCAGTATTTT. The V call is TRBV4-1, the J call TRBJ2-3; D remains unclear. This CDR3 comprises 15 residues. Between the trimmed V and J ends, which lost 0 bases and 4 bases, there was a span of 11 bases. CDR1 and CDR2 (germline): MGHRA, YSYEKL.

V is TRBV29-1 and J is TRBJ1-2; no clear D. CDR3 length: 11 amino acids. Trimming pared 4 bases from V and 6 bases from J, leaving 9 bases between. Per germline, CDR1 SQVTM and CDR2 ANQGSEA. CDR3 residues: CSVGWGDGYTF. CDR3 nucleotides: TGCAGCGTTGGTTGGGGAGATGGCTACACCTTC.

V gene TRBV5-1 combines with J gene TRBJ1-2; no clear D. CDR1 is SGHRS and CDR2 is YFSETQ in the germline V gene. The length of the CDR3 is 13 residues. V dropped 5 bases and J dropped 0 bases, with 8 bases sitting between them. CDR3 sequence: CASRTEANYGYTF. The CDR3 nucleotides read TGCGCCAGCAGGACTGAAGCTAACTATGGCTACACCTTC.

Only one count was recorded for this clone. V is TRBV6-1 and J is TRBJ2-1; D remains unclear. The germline V gene has CDR1 MNHNS and CDR2 SASEGT. This CDR3 comprises 14 residues. The germline V and J ends were trimmed by 4 bases and 9 bases, with 16 bases remaining between them. CDR3 coding DNA: TGTGCCAGCAGTGCTGTAGATGGTCTCGGTGAGCAGTTCTTC. It encodes CASSAVDGLGEQFF.

The gene calls are TRBV18 and TRBJ2-1; TRBD2 aligns across 8 bases. V trimming: 6 bases; J trimming: 5 bases; junction bases outside the gene matches: 6. The CDR3 is made up of 14 amino acids. Germline-derived CDR1 and CDR2 are KGHSH and LQKENI. The CDR3, as DNA: TGTGCCAGCTCCTCGATAGCGGGGAACAATGAGCAGTTCTTC. It codes for CASSSIAGNNEQFF.

V is TRBV29-1 and J is TRBJ1-5; perhaps TRBD1 as D (5 bases). CDR1 and CDR2 from the germline V gene are SQVTM and ANQGSEA. With 0 bases removed from V and 4 bases from J, the gap between germline ends came to 7 bases. The CDR3 sequence is 13 residues long. The CDR3 is CSVEEGGNQPQHF. The CDR3 coding sequence is TGCAGCGTTGAAGAGGGGGGGAATCAGCCCCAGCATTTT.

The chain couples TRBV14 to TRBJ2-2; 7 nucleotides agree with TRBD1. This CDR3 spans 15 amino acids. The J segment lost 0 bases and the V segment lost 4 bases, leaving 2 bases of the junction unmatched. Germline CDR1 is SGHDN and CDR2 is FVKESK. CDR3 in amino acids: CASSPGTANTGELFF. In nucleotides, the CDR3 is TGTGCCAGCAGCCCCGGGACAGCGAACACCGGGGAGCTGTTTTTT. Full variable domain (remainder filled in from reference TRBV14 and TRBJ2-2): EAGVTQFPSHSVIEKGQTVTLRCDPISGHDNLYWYRRVMGKEIKFLLHFVKESKQDESGMPNNRFLAERTGGTYSTLKVQPAELEDSGVYFCASSPGTANTGELFFGEGSRLTVL.

This clone was detected a few times. The identical CDR3 is also encoded by other nucleotide sequences in the sample. The gene calls are TRBV29-1 and TRBJ1-1, with 7 bases matching TRBD1. The germline CDR1 and CDR2 sequences are SQVTM and ANQGSEA. This CDR3 has 13 amino acids. V dropped 6 bases and J dropped 1; count of bases not matched to a gene: 5. The CDR3 here is CSVTGTANTEAFF. CDR3 sequence (DNA): TGCAGCGTAACCGGGACAGCGAACACTGAAGCTTTCTTT.

The V gene is TRBV10-2, the J gene TRBJ2-1; D is uncertain. The CDR3 is 14 residues long. Germline V gene sequence: CDR1 WSHSY, CDR2 SAAADI. V lost 5 bases, J lost 3 bases, and 11 bases lay in between. The CDR3 bases are TGCGCCAGCAGTCGGGTCCTGGGCTACAATGAGCAGTTCTTC. Translating it yields CASSRVLGYNEQFF.

This chain connects TRBV29-1 to TRBJ2-2, with D possibly being TRBD1 (5 bases). CDR3 length: 13 residues. Germline V CDR1 and CDR2: SQVTM, ANQGSEA. The V gene lost 4 bases and the J gene lost 2 bases, with 8 bases spanning the gap. The CDR3 reads CSVGQPNTGELFF. CDR3 DNA sequence: TGCAGCGTTGGACAGCCCAACACCGGGGAGCTGTTTTTT.

The chain employs TRBV30 and TRBJ1-2; TRBD1 aligns across 7 bases. Germline loops: CDR1 GTSNPN, CDR2 SVGIG (reference sequence). Trimming took 0 bases from V and 8 from J; bases not matched to a gene: 9. The length of the CDR3 is 14 residues. CDR3 DNA: TGTGCCTGGAGTGTACTAGACAGGGCTGGCGGCTACACCTTC. It specifies CAWSVLDRAGGYTF. Based on the CDR3 plus reference TRBV30 and TRBJ1-2, the full variable domain is SQTIHQWPATLVQPVGSPLSLECTVEGTSNPNLYWYRQAAGRGLQLLFYSVGIGQISSEVPQNLSASRPQDRQFILSSKKLLLSDSGFYLCAWSVLDRAGGYTFGSGTRLTVV.

In its sample, this clone was seen a few times. This chain connects TRBV2 to TRBJ1-2; D perhaps matches TRBD1 (5 bases). The CDR3 sequence is 13 residues long. The germline CDR1 and CDR2 sequences are SNHLY and FYNNEI. V was shortened by 3 bases and J by 4 bases, with 9 bases between the two germline ends. This CDR3 reads CASSDLGTYGYTF. CDR3 nucleotide sequence: TGTGCCAGCAGTGATCTGGGGACCTATGGCTACACCTTC. Filled out from reference TRBV2 and TRBJ1-2, the complete variable domain reads EPEVTQTPSHQVTQMGQEVILRCVPISNHLYFYWYRQILGQKVEFLVSFYNNEISEKSEIFDDQFSVERPDGSNFTLKIRSTKLEDSAMYFCASSDLGTYGYTFGSGTRLTVV.

The gene calls are TRBV5-6 and TRBJ2-2; D perhaps matches TRBD1 (6 bases). Germline CDR1 and CDR2: SGHDT and YYEEEE. V was trimmed by 0 bases and J by 2 bases, leaving 17 bases between them. This CDR3 has 18 residues. The CDR3 loop is CASSLGLGATANTGELFF. CDR3 coding DNA: TGTGCCAGCAGCTTGGGTCTGGGGGCCACCGCAAACACCGGGGAGCTGTTTTTT. Looking up the rest from reference TRBV5-6 and TRBJ2-2 gives the full variable domain: DAGVTQSPTHLIKTRGQQVTLRCSPKSGHDTVSWYQQALGQGPQFIFQYYEEEERQRGNFPDRFSGHQFPNYSSELNVNALLLGDSALYLCASSLGLGATANTGELFFGEGSRLTVL.